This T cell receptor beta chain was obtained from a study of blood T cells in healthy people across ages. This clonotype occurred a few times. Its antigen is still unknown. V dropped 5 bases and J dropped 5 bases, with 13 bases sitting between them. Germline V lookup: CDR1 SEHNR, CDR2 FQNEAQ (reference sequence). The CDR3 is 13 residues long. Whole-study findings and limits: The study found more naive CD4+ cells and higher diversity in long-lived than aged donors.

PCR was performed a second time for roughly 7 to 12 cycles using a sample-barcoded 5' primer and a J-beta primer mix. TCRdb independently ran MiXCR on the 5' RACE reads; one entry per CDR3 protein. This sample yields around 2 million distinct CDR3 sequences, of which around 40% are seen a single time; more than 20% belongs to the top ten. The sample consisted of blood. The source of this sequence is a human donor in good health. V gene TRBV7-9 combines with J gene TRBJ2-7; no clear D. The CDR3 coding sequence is TGTGCCAGCAGCCCGTACCGGGCCCACGAGCAGTACTTC. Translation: CASSPYRAHEQYF.